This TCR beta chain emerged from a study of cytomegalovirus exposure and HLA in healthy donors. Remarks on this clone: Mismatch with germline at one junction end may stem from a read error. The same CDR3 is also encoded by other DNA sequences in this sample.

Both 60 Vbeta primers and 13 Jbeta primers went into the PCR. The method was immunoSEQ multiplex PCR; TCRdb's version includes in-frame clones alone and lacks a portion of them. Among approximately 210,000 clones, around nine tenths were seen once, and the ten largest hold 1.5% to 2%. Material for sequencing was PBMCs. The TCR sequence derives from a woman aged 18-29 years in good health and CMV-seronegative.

The CDR3 bases are TGTGCCAGTAGTCCAGGGGGTAGCAATCAGCCCCAACATTTT. Translation gives CASSPGGSNQPQHF. J is TRBJ1-5 and V is TRBV19, with 7 bases matching TRBD1. The CDR3 loop spans 14 amino acids. Germline lookup yields CDR1 LNHDA and CDR2 SQIVND (reference sequence).